This is a list of T cell receptor beta chains from one sample in a study of cytomegalovirus exposure and HLA in healthy donors. Produced via immunoSEQ multiplex PCR; TCRdb's table is partial and in-frame only. The sample lists roughly 180,000 clones; roughly 75% were seen once. Sequencing used PBMCs. The receptor source for this set is a woman aged 25 to 45 in good health and CMV-seronegative. The CDR3 runs from the conserved cysteine through the conserved F or W. D genes are given only for firm matches. Clone size appears in some rows only: once, few, many, or a class for an expanded clone.

clone size	V gene	D gene	J gene	CDR3 DNA	CDR3 protein
.	TRBV11-3	TRBD1	TRBJ1-1	TGTGCCAGCAGCCGAGGGAAGGGGGCATTGTGGACTGAAGCTTTCTTT	CASSRGKGALWTEAFF
.	TRBV27	TRBD1	TRBJ2-7	TGTGCCAGCAGTTGGGGTAGAACCGGGACAGGACACTACGAGCAGTACTTC	CASSWGRTGTGHYEQYF
.	TRBV29-1	.	TRBJ2-5	TGCAGCGTGGGGACTGTCGTCGGGGAGACCCAGTACTTC	CSVGTVVGETQYF
.	TRBV7-6	TRBD2	TRBJ2-1	TGTGCCAGCAGCGGACGGACTATAGCGGGGGGGCCCTACAATGAGCAGTTCTTC	CASSGRTIAGGPYNEQFF
.	TRBV5-1	.	TRBJ1-4	TGCGCCAGCAGCCCGAGGAGCATCGAGAATGAAAAACTGTTTTTT	CASSPRSIENEKLFF
.	TRBV5-6	TRBD1	TRBJ2-1	TGTGCCAGCAGCTTCGACAGGGGGAGCTCCTACAATGAGCAGTTCTTC	CASSFDRGSSYNEQFF
.	TRBV5-4	.	TRBJ2-7	TGTGCCAGCAGCCCCGAGCGGAGGTACGAGCAGTACTTC	CASSPERRYEQYF
few	TRBV10-1	TRBD1	TRBJ1-1	TGCGCCAGCAGTGCGGAGTTCGGGACAGCGAACACTGAAGCTTTCTTT	CASSAEFGTANTEAFF
.	TRBV18	.	TRBJ2-3	TGTGCCAGCTCACCACCGTACGGGACAGATACGCAGTATTTT	CASSPPYGTDTQYF
.	TRBV5-1	TRBD1	TRBJ1-1	TGCGCCAGCAAGAGGGACAGTGCCAACACTGAAGCTTTCTTT	CASKRDSANTEAFF
.	TRBV9	.	TRBJ2-4	.	CASSVGFLENDKNIQYF
.	TRBV5-1	TRBD2	TRBJ2-1	TGCGCCAGCTGGTTGGGCGGCCGGGGGGAGGTCTACAATGAGCAGTTCTTC	CASWLGGRGEVYNEQFF
.	TRBV30	.	TRBJ2-5	TGTGCCTGGAGTGTACACCTTGTGGAGACCCAGTACTTC	CAWSVHLVETQYF
.	TRBV9	.	TRBJ1-1	TGTGCCAGCAGCGTGACAGGTGCTGGGTCTGAAGCTTTCTTT	CASSVTGAGSEAFF
.	TRBV18	.	TRBJ1-1	TGTGCCAGCTCACCCCTTACCGTATCGGACACTGAAGCTTTCTTT	CASSPLTVSDTEAFF
.	TRBV18	TRBD1	TRBJ1-1	TGTGCCAGCTCACCACTCTCGACAGGGGGCGGCACTGAAGCTTTCTTT	CASSPLSTGGGTEAFF
.	TRBV7-6	TRBD2	TRBJ2-4	TGTGCCAGCAGCTTACGTGGGCGGACTAGCGGGGCCTTAGCCAAAAACATTCAGTACTTC	CASSLRGRTSGALAKNIQYF
.	TRBV5-1	TRBD2	TRBJ2-3	TGCGCCAGCCAGCGGGGAAGCACAGATACGCAGTATTTT	CASQRGSTDTQYF
.	TRBV7-2	TRBD2	TRBJ2-3	TGTGCCAGCAGCTTAAGGCGGGGGGTTGCTACGCAGTATTTT	CASSLRRGVATQYF
.	TRBV7-9	TRBD1	TRBJ1-6	TGTGCCAGCACCTGGGACAGCCCGAAAGCGGGACCCCTCCACTTT	CASTWDSPKAGPLHF
.	TRBV18	.	TRBJ1-5	TGTGCCAGCTCACCATTTTCAGATCAGCCCCAGCATTTT	CASSPFSDQPQHF
.	TRBV12-5	TRBD2	TRBJ2-1	TGTGCTAGTGGTTTGGGGGAAGCGGGGGGCCGCAATGAGCAGTTCTTC	CASGLGEAGGRNEQFF
.	TRBV30	.	TRBJ2-3	TGTGCCTGGGCGGGGACAGATACGCAGTATTTT	CAWAGTDTQYF
.	TRBV15	TRBD2	TRBJ2-4	TGTGCCACTACCCGACTAGCGGGGAATCTAGCCAAAAACATTCAGTACTTC	CATTRLAGNLAKNIQYF
.	TRBV5-6	.	TRBJ2-7	TGTGCCAGCAGCGGGCAGGACAGCAACTCCTACGAGCAGTACTTC	CASSGQDSNSYEQYF
few	TRBV29-1	.	TRBJ2-5	TGCAGCGTTAGAGGGGGTGGAGGCCAAGAGACCCAGTACTTC	CSVRGGGGQETQYF
once	TRBV4-1	.	TRBJ2-7	TGCGCCAGCAGCCTCAGACAGGATGGGGACGAGCAGTACTTC	CASSLRQDGDEQYF
few	TRBV19	TRBD1	TRBJ1-2	TGTGCCAGTAGTATCGGGACAGAGTCTAACTATGGCTACACCTTC	CASSIGTESNYGYTF
.	TRBV2	TRBD2	TRBJ2-1	TGTGCCACCCAGCGGGGGGGCCTATACAATGAGCAGTTCTTC	CATQRGGLYNEQFF
.	TRBV2	TRBD1	TRBJ1-1	TGTGCCAGCCGGGACAGGGGGATAGGTAACACTGAAGCTTTCTTT	CASRDRGIGNTEAFF
.	TRBV4-3	TRBD1	TRBJ2-7	TGCGCCAGCAGCCATGGACAGGGGGAGCAGTACTTC	CASSHGQGEQYF
.	TRBV12-5	TRBD1	TRBJ2-7	TGTGCTAGTGGTTTGGTACTCCCCATTGTGGATCGGACAGGGGTCATCCACGAGCAGTACTTC	CASGLVLPIVDRTGVIHEQYF
.	TRBV5-1	TRBD1	TRBJ1-6	TGCGCCAGCACCACGGGCGGGGACAGTTCACCCCTCCACTTT	CASTTGGDSSPLHF
.	TRBV30	TRBD2	TRBJ2-7	TGTGCCTGGAGTGGAGCGGGGGCCTACGAGCAGTACTTC	CAWSGAGAYEQYF
few	TRBV15	TRBD2	TRBJ2-5	TGTGCCACCAGCAGGGGACGCGGGGGGATCTCTCGCCAAGAGACCCAGTACTTC	CATSRGRGGISRQETQYF
.	TRBV15	TRBD1	TRBJ1-5	TGTGCCACCAGCAGAGGGGACAGGCAGGAGCCCCAGCATTTT	CATSRGDRQEPQHF
.	TRBV29-1	.	TRBJ1-2	TGCAGCGTTGAGGCAAGCAGGTCGCGCGGGCAAGGCTACACCTTC	CSVEASRSRGQGYTF
once	TRBV2	.	TRBJ2-3	TGTGCCAGCAGACAGGTATCTAGCACAGATACGCAGTATTTT	CASRQVSSTDTQYF
.	TRBV10-2	.	TRBJ1-2	TGCGCCGCCTCGGCAGGAAATTACGATGGCTACACCTTC	CAASAGNYDGYTF
.	TRBV6-5	.	TRBJ2-7	TGTGCCAGCAGTTACGGGGGGGCGTCCTACGAGCAGTACTTC	CASSYGGASYEQYF
.	TRBV29-1	TRBD2	TRBJ2-3	TGCAGCGTGAGGACTAGCGGGAGTCCAGGTACGCAGTATTTT	CSVRTSGSPGTQYF
.	TRBV29-1	.	TRBJ1-6	TGCAGCGTTACGAACGGGGGAAAAGGCTCACCCCTCCACTTT	CSVTNGGKGSPLHF
few	TRBV5-8	TRBD1	TRBJ1-2	TGTGCCAGCAGCTTGGCAGGGGGCGCCAACTATGGCTACACCTTC	CASSLAGGANYGYTF
.	TRBV19	.	TRBJ1-2	TGTGCCAGTAGTATAGGACACTCAGGGCCTGGCTACACCTTC	CASSIGHSGPGYTF
.	TRBV19	TRBD1	TRBJ1-3	TGTGCCTCCTCAAGGACAGGGAGCTCTGGAAACACCATATATTTT	CASSRTGSSGNTIYF
once	TRBV10-3	TRBD1	TRBJ2-2	TGTGCCATCGGTCCAGGGGGAACCGGGGAGCTGTTTTTT	CAIGPGGTGELFF
.	TRBV7-2	.	TRBJ2-1	TGTGCCAGCAGCTCCGAGACAGCGCACTACAATGAGCAGTTCTTC	CASSSETAHYNEQFF
.	TRBV7-2	.	TRBJ2-7	TGTGCCAGCAGCTTATCGCCTAGCGACTCCTACGAGCAGTACTTC	CASSLSPSDSYEQYF
.	TRBV18	.	TRBJ2-2	TGTGCCAGCTCGATCAGTCTCACCGGGGAGCTGTTTTTT	CASSISLTGELFF
once	TRBV5-1	.	TRBJ2-5	TGCGCCAGCAGTCTACAGGGCCCCCAAGAGACCCAGTACTTC	CASSLQGPQETQYF
.	TRBV6-5	TRBD1	TRBJ2-1	TGTGCCAGCAGAATCGGACAGGGTCTCTACAATGAGCAGTTCTTC	CASRIGQGLYNEQFF
.	TRBV5-1	TRBD2	TRBJ2-1	TGCGCCAGTGGACCCACTAGCGGGAACAATGAGCAGTTCTTC	CASGPTSGNNEQFF
.	TRBV2	TRBD2	TRBJ2-3	TGTGCCAGCAGTGTGGGGGGACTAGCGGGTACGCAGTATTTT	CASSVGGLAGTQYF
.	TRBV9	TRBD2	TRBJ2-3	TGTGCCAGCAGTCCTAGCGGGGGGAAAGATACGCAGTATTTT	CASSPSGGKDTQYF
few	TRBV2	TRBD1	TRBJ1-6	TGTGCCAGCAGTGCAGCCGGGACAGGGGTATCACCCCTCCACTTT	CASSAAGTGVSPLHF
.	TRBV5-1	TRBD2	TRBJ2-3	TGCGCCAGCAGCTTGGGGACTAGCGGGGGGGCCGGTACGCAGTATTTT	CASSLGTSGGAGTQYF
.	TRBV5-6	TRBD2	TRBJ2-7	TGTGCCAGCAGCCCTCGGACTAGCGGGGGGACCTACGAGCAGTACTTC	CASSPRTSGGTYEQYF
once	TRBV10-3	TRBD1	TRBJ1-2	TGTGCCATCAGTGAATCAGGGGGCGCGGGTAACGGCTACACCTTC	CAISESGGAGNGYTF
few	TRBV5-1	.	TRBJ1-1	TGCGCCAGCAGCCCGTTACAAATGAACACTGAAGCTTTCTTT	CASSPLQMNTEAFF